This passage covers 15 T cell receptor beta chains from one sample sequenced in a study of OX40 agonist ivuxolimab in advanced cancers. Measured with immunoSEQ multiplex PCR; TCRdb has only the in-frame clones, and not every one. The sample has 60,000 to 70,000 clones, about 81% seen once. The input for sequencing was CD4+ or CD8+ T cells sorted from blood, taken in a trial of the OX40 agonist ivuxolimab. The receptors were sampled from an adult with an advanced solid tumor such as melanoma, head and neck, liver or kidney cancer.

This clone was seen just once. The rearrangement joins TRBV7-9 to TRBJ2-5, with 13 positions matching TRBD2. The CDR3 length is 18 residues. Trimming at V came to 2 bases and at J to 2 bases, leaving 8 bases not matched to a gene. Looked up from germline, CDR1 is SEHNR and CDR2 is FQNEAQ (reference sequence). The CDR3 reads CASSLPWGTSGNQETQYF. In DNA form, the CDR3 reads TGTGCCAGCAGCTTACCCTGGGGGACTAGCGGGAATCAAGAGACCCAGTACTTC.

The chain is built from TRBV19 and TRBJ1-2; D remains unclear. Trimming took 7 bases from V and 4 from J, leaving 13 bases between them. Germline V gene lookup returns CDR1 LNHDA and CDR2 SQIVND (reference sequence). There are 13 residues in the CDR3. The CDR3 sequence: CASTQDGRYGYTF. CDR3 sequence (DNA): TGTGCCAGTACCCAGGACGGACGCTATGGCTACACCTTC.

V is TRBV14 and J is TRBJ2-1; 9 nucleotides align to TRBD2. V lost 4 bases, J lost 0 bases, and 10 bases stayed unmatched. Germline loops: CDR1 SGHDN, CDR2 FVKESK. The CDR3 is 18 residues long. CDR3 coding DNA: TGTGCCAGCAGCCCCGAGACTCGCGGGAGGGTCTCCTACAATGAGCAGTTCTTC. Translation gives CASSPETRGRVSYNEQFF.

The chain carries TRBV15 and TRBJ2-7, with 7 positions matching TRBD1. Germline loops: CDR1 LNHNV, CDR2 YYDKDF (reference sequence). The CDR3 extends over 14 amino acids. V lost 7 bases, J lost 0 bases, and 6 bases stayed unmatched. CDR3 coding DNA: TGTGCCACCAAACCTACAGGGGCCTCCTACGAGCAGTACGTC. Translation gives CATKPTGASYEQYV.

As concerns this clone: The limits of the CDR3 on the DNA are not certain, so only TCRdb's listed CDR3 is given. The genes are TRBV21-1 and TRBJ2-1; no DNA check was done on the table's D call, TRBD2. TRBV21-1 is annotated as a pseudogene. The CDR3 is 21 residues long, counting both termini. This CDR3 reads CASSKEGPDRVASGASGEQFF.

This rearrangement joins TRBV14 to TRBJ2-5; the D gene is possibly TRBD1 (5 bases). CDR3 length: 15 amino acids. V gave up 3 bases and J gave up 0 bases, with 11 bases separating them. Germline V gives CDR1 SGHDN, CDR2 FVKESK. The CDR3 here is CASSHLRQYQETQYF. CDR3 sequence (DNA): TGTGCCAGCAGCCACTTGAGACAGTACCAAGAGACCCAGTACTTC.

This chain uses TRBV7-2 with TRBJ2-1, with D maybe TRBD2 (6 bases). Trimming stripped 5 bases from V and 2 bases from J, with 16 bases between. CDR1 SGHTA and CDR2 FQGNSA come from the germline V gene. The CDR3 consists of 16 residues. CDR3 in amino acids: CASSRGGTGTYNEQFF. CDR3 nucleotides: TGTGCCAGCAGCCGGGGCGGGACTGGAACCTACAATGAGCAGTTCTTC.

The chain combines TRBV5-1 with TRBJ2-1, with D perhaps matching TRBD2 (6 bases). This CDR3 region has 16 residues. Germline values: CDR1 SGHRS, CDR2 YFSETQ. The ends were cut back, 5 bases at V and 5 bases at J, with 20 bases in the middle. In nucleotides, the CDR3 is TGCGCCAGCAGGAAACCGGGAGCTAAAAAAGACAATGAGCAGTTCTTC. It codes for CASRKPGAKKDNEQFF.

The chain recombines TRBV6-1 with TRBJ1-2; D remains unclear. The CDR3 contains 15 residues. Trimming took 1 base from V and 4 from J, leaving 13 bases between them. Germline V CDR1 and CDR2: MNHNS, SASEGT. CDR3 sequence: CASSEGRAATYGYTF. The CDR3 nucleotides are TGTGCCAGCAGTGAAGGAAGGGCAGCAACCTATGGCTACACCTTC.

This sequence joins TRBV14 and TRBJ2-7; 9 bases align to TRBD2. The germline V gene has CDR1 SGHDN and CDR2 FVKESK. The CDR3 is 14 residues long. With V trimmed by 6 bases and J by 1 base, 4 bases remained unmatched. The CDR3 nucleotides are TGTGCCAGCAGACGGACTAGCGCATCCTACGAGCAGTACTTC. It is translated as CASRRTSASYEQYF. The whole variable domain, filled in from reference TRBV14 and TRBJ2-7, reads EAGVTQFPSHSVIEKGQTVTLRCDPISGHDNLYWYRRVMGKEIKFLLHFVKESKQDESGMPNNRFLAERTGGTYSTLKVQPAELEDSGVYFCASRRTSASYEQYFGPGTRLTVT.

The chain couples TRBV2 to TRBJ2-2, with D uncertain. This CDR3 has 15 amino acids. Trimming stripped 2 bases from V and 7 bases from J, with 14 bases between. Germline assignment: CDR1 SNHLY and CDR2 FYNNEI. The CDR3 protein is CASSEFSRQNGELFF. The DNA for the CDR3 is TGTGCCAGCAGTGAATTTAGCAGGCAAAACGGGGAGCTGTTTTTT.

The rearrangement joins TRBV5-1 to TRBJ1-2, with D tentatively TRBD1 (6 bases). With 0 bases removed from V and 4 bases from J, the gap between germline ends came to 10 bases. Germline lookup yields CDR1 SGHRS and CDR2 YFSETQ. The CDR3 covers 14 residues. The CDR3 coding sequence is TGCGCCAGCAGCTTGGGGACAGACGCCTATGGCTACACCTTC. This sequence encodes CASSLGTDAYGYTF.

CDR3 nucleotide sequence: TGTGCCAGCAGTTTTTTAGCAACTAATGAAAAACTGTTTTTT. This gives the protein CASSFLATNEKLFF. The V call is TRBV27, the J call TRBJ1-4; D gene uncertain. The germline V gene has CDR1 MNHEY and CDR2 SMNVEV (reference sequence). This CDR3 has 14 amino acids. V lost 3 bases and J lost 0, with 5 bases in between.

The rearrangement joins TRBV5-1 to TRBJ2-7; D might be TRBD2 (6 bases). This CDR3 spans 15 amino acids. V was trimmed by 4 bases and J by 1 base, leaving 15 bases between them. The germline gives CDR1 SGHRS, CDR2 YFSETQ. The CDR3 sequence is CASSPLEAGSYEQYV. The CDR3 region has the DNA TGCGCCAGCAGCCCTCTCGAGGCGGGGTCCTACGAGCAGTACGTC.

This rearrangement joins TRBV30 to TRBJ2-4; D is possibly TRBD2 (6 bases). CDR1 is GTSNPN and CDR2 is SVGIG in the germline V gene (reference sequence). This CDR3 region has 14 residues. With 1 base removed from V and 5 bases from J, the gap between germline ends came to 12 bases. The CDR3 DNA reads TGTGCCTGGAGTGAAGGAGGGAAGGAAAACATTCAGTACTTC. This translates into CAWSEGGKENIQYF.